The T cell receptor (beta chain) described here comes from a study of shared clonotypes between healthy human individuals. Concerning this clone itself: Other DNA sequences in this specimen translate into the identical CDR3.

Germline V gives CDR1 MDHEN, CDR2 SYDVKM. The CDR3 spans 12 residues. Trimming cost V 4 bases and J 5 bases, with 8 bases left between them. Assay used: immunoSEQ multiplex PCR; TCRdb lists only in-frame clones, some missing. The sample shows about 960,000 clones, 70% to 85% of them seen only once. The sample was memory CD4+ T cells sorted from blood. Subset in this sample: CD45RA-negative fraction. V gene TRBV28 combines with J gene TRBJ1-2; TRBD1 might be the D (6 bases). The TCR was taken from a man between 18 and 29 years old in good health. CDR3 region: CASSSDSYGYTF. Written as DNA, the CDR3 is TGTGCCAGCAGTTCGGACAGTTATGGCTACACCTTC.